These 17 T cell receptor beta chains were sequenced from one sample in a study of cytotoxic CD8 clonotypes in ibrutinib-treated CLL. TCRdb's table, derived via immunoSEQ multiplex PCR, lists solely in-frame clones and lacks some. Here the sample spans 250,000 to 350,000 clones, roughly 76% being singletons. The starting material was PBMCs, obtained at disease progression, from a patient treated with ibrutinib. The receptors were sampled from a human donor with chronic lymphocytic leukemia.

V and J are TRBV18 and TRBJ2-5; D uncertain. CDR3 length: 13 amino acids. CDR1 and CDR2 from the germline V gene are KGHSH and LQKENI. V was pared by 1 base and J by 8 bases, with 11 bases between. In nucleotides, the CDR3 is TGTGCCAGCTCACCACAGAGCCATGTAACCCAGTACTTC. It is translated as CASSPQSHVTQYF.

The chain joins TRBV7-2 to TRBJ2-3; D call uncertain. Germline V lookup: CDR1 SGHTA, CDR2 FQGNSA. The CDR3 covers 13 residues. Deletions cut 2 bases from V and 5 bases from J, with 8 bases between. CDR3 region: CASSLNREDTQYF. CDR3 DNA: TGTGCCAGCAGCTTAAATAGGGAAGATACGCAGTATTTT. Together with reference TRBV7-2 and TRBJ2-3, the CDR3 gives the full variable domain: GAGVSQSPSNKVTEKGKDVELRCDPISGHTALYWYRQSLGQGLEFLIYFQGNSAPDKSGLPSDRFSAERTGGSVSTLTIQRTQQEDSAVYLCASSLNREDTQYFGPGTRLTVL.

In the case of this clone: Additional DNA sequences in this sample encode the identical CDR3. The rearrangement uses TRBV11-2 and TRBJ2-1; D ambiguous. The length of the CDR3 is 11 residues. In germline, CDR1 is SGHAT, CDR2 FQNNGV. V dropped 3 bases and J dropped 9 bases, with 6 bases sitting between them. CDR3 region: CASSLGSEQFF. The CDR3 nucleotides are TGTGCCAGCAGCTTGGGATCTGAGCAGTTCTTC. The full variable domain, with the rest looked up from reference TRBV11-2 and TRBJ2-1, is EAGVAQSPRYKIIEKRQSVAFWCNPISGHATLYWYQQILGQGPKLLIQFQNNGVVDDSQLPKDRFSAERLKGVDSTLKIQPAKLEDSAVYLCASSLGSEQFFGPGTRLTVL.

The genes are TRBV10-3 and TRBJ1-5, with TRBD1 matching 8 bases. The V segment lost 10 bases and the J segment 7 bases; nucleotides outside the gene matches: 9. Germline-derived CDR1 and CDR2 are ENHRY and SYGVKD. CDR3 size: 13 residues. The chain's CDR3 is CATLDRGDQPQHF. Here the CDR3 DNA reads TGTGCCACTCTCGACAGGGGTGACCAGCCCCAGCATTTT.

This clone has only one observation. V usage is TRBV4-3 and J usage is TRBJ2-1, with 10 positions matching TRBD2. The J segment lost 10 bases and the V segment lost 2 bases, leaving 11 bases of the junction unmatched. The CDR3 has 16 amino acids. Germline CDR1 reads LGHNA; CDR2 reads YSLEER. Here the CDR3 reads CASSQQTSGQGWEQFF. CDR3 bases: TGCGCCAGCAGCCAACAGACTAGCGGGCAGGGGTGGGAGCAGTTCTTC.

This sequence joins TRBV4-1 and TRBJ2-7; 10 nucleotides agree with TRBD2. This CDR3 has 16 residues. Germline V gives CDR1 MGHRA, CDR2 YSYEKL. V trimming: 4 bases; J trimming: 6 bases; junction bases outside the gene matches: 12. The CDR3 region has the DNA TGCGCCAGCAGCCCGGGACTAGCGAGAGGTCGCGGCGAGCAGTACTTC. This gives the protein CASSPGLARGRGEQYF.

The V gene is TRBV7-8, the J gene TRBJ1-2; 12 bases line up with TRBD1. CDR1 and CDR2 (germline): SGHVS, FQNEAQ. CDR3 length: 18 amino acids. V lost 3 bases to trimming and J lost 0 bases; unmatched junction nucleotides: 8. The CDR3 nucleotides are TGTGCCAGCAGCTTCCCCGGGACAGGGGGCGATCCTAACTATGGCTACACCTTC. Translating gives CASSFPGTGGDPNYGYTF.

CDR3 bases: TGTGCCAGCAGTTTTTTGGCGGGAGGTAGGGAGCAGTACTTC. Translating it yields CASSFLAGGREQYF. The chain is built from TRBV28 and TRBJ2-7; TRBD2 agrees at 8 bases. The germline CDR1 and CDR2 sequences are MDHEN and SYDVKM. Trimming took 3 bases from V and 7 from J; bases not matched to a gene: 8. The CDR3 runs 14 residues.

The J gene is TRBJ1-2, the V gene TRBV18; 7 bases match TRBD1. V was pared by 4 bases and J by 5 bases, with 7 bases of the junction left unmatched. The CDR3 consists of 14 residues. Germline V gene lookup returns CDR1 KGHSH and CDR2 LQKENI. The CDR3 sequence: CASSQDRWDYGYTF. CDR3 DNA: TGTGCCAGCTCACAGGACAGGTGGGATTATGGCTACACCTTC.

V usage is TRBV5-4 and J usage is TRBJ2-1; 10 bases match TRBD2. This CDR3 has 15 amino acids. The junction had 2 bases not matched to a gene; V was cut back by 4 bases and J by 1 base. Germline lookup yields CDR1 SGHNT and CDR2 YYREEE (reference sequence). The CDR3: CASSSSGRSYNEQFF. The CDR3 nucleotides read TGTGCCAGCAGCAGTAGCGGGAGGTCCTACAATGAGCAGTTCTTC. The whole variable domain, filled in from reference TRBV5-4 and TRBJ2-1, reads ETGVTQSPTHLIKTRGQQVTLRCSSQSGHNTVSWYQQALGQGPQFIFQYYREEENGRGNFPPRFSGLQFPNYSSELNVNALELDDSALYLCASSSSGRSYNEQFFGPGTRLTVL.

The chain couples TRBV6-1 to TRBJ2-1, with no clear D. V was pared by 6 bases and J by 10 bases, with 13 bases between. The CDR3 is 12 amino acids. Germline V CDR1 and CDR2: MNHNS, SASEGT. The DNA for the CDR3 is TGTGCCAGCAGCCTGAGCCGGGCAGAGCAGTTCTTC. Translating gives CASSLSRAEQFF.

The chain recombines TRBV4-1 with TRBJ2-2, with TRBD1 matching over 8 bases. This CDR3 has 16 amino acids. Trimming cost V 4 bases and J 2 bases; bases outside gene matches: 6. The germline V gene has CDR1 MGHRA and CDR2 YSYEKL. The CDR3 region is CASSLWTGRNTGELFF. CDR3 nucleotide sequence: TGCGCCAGCAGCCTTTGGACAGGGAGAAACACCGGGGAGCTGTTTTTT.

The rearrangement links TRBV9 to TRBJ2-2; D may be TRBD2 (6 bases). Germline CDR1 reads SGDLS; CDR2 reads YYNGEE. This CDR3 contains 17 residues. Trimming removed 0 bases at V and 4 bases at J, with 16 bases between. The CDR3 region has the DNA TGTGCCAGCAGCGTAGGGGTTCGACTAGTGGGCACCGGGGAGCTGTTTTTT. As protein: CASSVGVRLVGTGELFF.

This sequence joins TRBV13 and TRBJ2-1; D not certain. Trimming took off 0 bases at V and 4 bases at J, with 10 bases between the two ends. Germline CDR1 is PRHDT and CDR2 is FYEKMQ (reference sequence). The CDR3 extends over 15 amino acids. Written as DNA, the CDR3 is TGTGCCAGCAGCTTAGGGCCGGCGGAGTACAATGAGCAGTTCTTC. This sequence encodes CASSLGPAEYNEQFF.

The CDR3 DNA reads TGCGCCAGCAGCGGGGAGGTAGGGGGCAGGGAGACCCAGTACTTC. Translating gives CASSGEVGGRETQYF. J is TRBJ2-5 and V is TRBV5-1; a possible D gene is TRBD1 (7 bases). CDR1 is SGHRS and CDR2 is YFSETQ in the germline V gene. Trimming removed 4 bases from V and 5 bases from J, with 18 bases in between. CDR3 length equals 15 residues.

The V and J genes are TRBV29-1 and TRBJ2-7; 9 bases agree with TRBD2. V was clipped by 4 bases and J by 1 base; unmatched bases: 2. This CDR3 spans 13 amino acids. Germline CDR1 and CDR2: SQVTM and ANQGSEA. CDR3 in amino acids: CSVGSGRSYEQYF. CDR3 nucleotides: TGCAGCGTTGGTAGCGGGAGATCCTACGAGCAGTACTTC.

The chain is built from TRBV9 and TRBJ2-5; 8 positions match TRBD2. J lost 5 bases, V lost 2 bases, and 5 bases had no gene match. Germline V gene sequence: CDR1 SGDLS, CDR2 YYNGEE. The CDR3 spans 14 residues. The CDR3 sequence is CASSVRGGFETQYF. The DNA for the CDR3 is TGTGCCAGCAGCGTCCGGGGGGGCTTCGAGACCCAGTACTTC.